The clone carrying this T cell receptor (beta chain) came up once. The antigen remains unidentified. V gave up 6 bases and J gave up 4 bases; unmatched junction bases: 9. The CDR3 is 15 residues long. Germline assignment: CDR1 MNHEY and CDR2 SMNVEV (reference sequence). This record belongs to a study of Tregs in tolerant kidney transplant recipients. General study findings and limits: No direct test of biological reproducibility was done here. Activated donor B cell expansion appeared to reveal the most relevant donor-specific TCRbeta repertoire.

Libraries were prepared by immunoSEQ multiplex PCR; TCRdb keeps only in-frame clonotypes and omits some of them. The repertoire holds roughly 250,000 clones, roughly 80% seen once, with about 0.58% in the top ten. CD4+CD25+CD127- Tregs, CD4+CD25- non-Tregs, CD4 and CD8 cells were sorted. Sequences were obtained from CD4+ T cells from blood. The chain couples TRBV27 to TRBJ2-1; 7 bases are shared with TRBD2. This TCR was sampled from a human donor in good health. CDR3 loop: CASRPPGGSYNEQFF. The DNA for the CDR3 is TGTGCCAGCAGACCCCCTGGCGGGAGTTACAATGAGCAGTTCTTC.